This passage covers 3 T cell receptor beta chains from one sample sequenced in a study of blood T cell repertoires in COVID-19. Sequencing used immunoSEQ multiplex PCR; TCRdb keeps in-frame clones, though not all of them. Altogether some 120,000 clones are present, around 88% being singletons, with the ten largest covering around 18%. Sequenced sample: peripheral blood. The receptors shown here come from a woman in her fifties or sixties who had recovered from COVID-19.

The genes are TRBV19 and TRBJ2-7, with TRBD2 matching over 11 bases. Germline V gene sequence: CDR1 LNHDA, CDR2 SQIVND (reference sequence). V trimming: 4 bases; J trimming: 0 bases; junction bases outside the gene matches: 2. This CDR3 is 15 amino acids long. In DNA, the CDR3 is TGTGCCAGTAGTAAAACTAGCGGGAGCTCCTACGAGCAGTACTTC. Protein product: CASSKTSGSSYEQYF. The full variable domain, completed using reference TRBV19 and TRBJ2-7, is DGGITQSPKYLFRKEGQNVTLSCEQNLNHDAMYWYRQDPGQGLRLIYYSQIVNDFQKGDIAEGYSVSREKKESFPLTVTSAQKNPTAFYLCASSKTSGSSYEQYFGPGTRLTVT.

V gene TRBV9 combines with J gene TRBJ1-1; tentative D call: TRBD1 (5 bases). CDR1 and CDR2 (germline): SGDLS, YYNGEE. The CDR3 has 14 residues. Trimming removed 0 bases from V and 1 base from J, with 7 bases in between. CDR3 protein: CASSVGRENTEAFF. DNA of the CDR3: TGTGCCAGCAGCGTAGGCAGGGAGAACACTGAAGCTTTCTTT.

This clone was recorded once. This chain joins TRBV18 and TRBJ1-1; 7 bases are a match to TRBD1. Germline-derived CDR1 and CDR2 are KGHSH and LQKENI. Trimming took 8 bases from V and 0 from J; bases not matched to a gene: 9. This CDR3 contains 15 residues. CDR3 sequence: CASPSEGQMNTEAFF. CDR3 coding DNA: TGTGCCAGCCCAAGCGAGGGACAGATGAACACTGAAGCTTTCTTT.